One sample yielded the 17 T cell receptor beta chains listed below, sequenced in a study of identical twins. TCRdb ran MiXCR on the 5' RACE reads and lists one entry per CDR3 protein. Of 540,000 or so distinct CDR3 sequences in the sample, about 20% are singletons; the top ten hold about 0.5%. These data were likewise used in another study, on yellow fever vaccine responses in identical twins.

Source material: CD4+ T cells sorted from blood. Receptor source: a woman younger than 30 in good health.

A few counts support this clonotype. The rearrangement joins TRBV7-2 to TRBJ2-1; D is unresolved. From germline, CDR1 is SGHTA and CDR2 FQGNSA. V was pared by 1 base and J by 5 bases, with 6 bases between. The CDR3 sequence is 13 residues long. DNA for the CDR3: TGTGCCAGCAGCTTAGTCGTCCACAATGAGCAGTTCTTC. It encodes CASSLVVHNEQFF. The variable domain in full, completed from reference TRBV7-2 and TRBJ2-1, reads GAGVSQSPSNKVTEKGKDVELRCDPISGHTALYWYRQSLGQGLEFLIYFQGNSAPDKSGLPSDRFSAERTGGSVSTLTIQRTQQEDSAVYLCASSLVVHNEQFFGPGTRLTVL.

The chain combines TRBV29-1 with TRBJ1-5, with D perhaps TRBD1 (6 bases). CDR1 is SQVTM and CDR2 is ANQGSEA in the germline V gene. This CDR3 is built from 14 residues. Trimming stripped 5 bases from V and 4 bases from J, with 15 bases between. The CDR3, as DNA: TGCAGCGTTAGCGAGGGGACACGTAATCAGCCCCAGCATTTT. Translated, it gives CSVSEGTRNQPQHF.

This clonotype appeared a single time. This chain joins TRBV14 and TRBJ2-1; D is possibly TRBD2 (6 bases). Germline V gives CDR1 SGHDN, CDR2 FVKESK. The CDR3 totals 15 residues. V lost 4 bases to trimming and J lost 3 bases, with 13 bases between them. In DNA, the CDR3 is TGTGCCAGCAGCCGGGAAGGCGGGATCTACAATGAGCAGTTCTTC. Amino acid sequence: CASSREGGIYNEQFF.

The rearrangement links TRBV5-5 to TRBJ2-2; D not resolved. The CDR3 runs to 15 residues. V was pared by 2 bases and J by 3 bases, with 11 bases between. The germline gives CDR1 SGHKS, CDR2 YYEKEE (reference sequence). The CDR3 DNA reads as TGTGCCAGCAGCTTTGGCAGATCGGACACCGGGGAGCTGTTTTTT. Protein sequence: CASSFGRSDTGELFF. The entire variable domain, with the rest obtained from reference TRBV5-5 and TRBJ2-2, is as follows: DAGVTQSPTHLIKTRGQQVTLRCSPISGHKSVSWYQQVLGQGPQFIFQYYEKEERGRGNFPDRFSARQFPNYSSELNVNALLLGDSALYLCASSFGRSDTGELFFGEGSRLTVL.

There are a few counts of this clonotype. The chain uses TRBV24-1 and TRBJ2-1, with D possibly being TRBD2 (5 bases). The V end was cut by 1 base, the J end by 6 bases, with 9 bases between. CDR1 KGHDR and CDR2 SFDVKD come from the germline V gene. The CDR3 spans 14 residues. CDR3 DNA sequence: TGTGCCACCAGTGATTTTTCTAGCTTCAATGAGCAGTTCTTC. Protein sequence: CATSDFSSFNEQFF.

This clonotype has a handful of counts. J is TRBJ2-3 and V is TRBV6-2 or TRBV6-3; the D gene is possibly TRBD1 (5 bases). CDR1 is MNHEY and CDR2 is SVGEGT in the germline V gene. The CDR3 length is 14 residues. The V end lost 7 bases, the J end lost 4 bases, and 15 bases lay between the germline ends. CDR3: CASTLLGRPDTQYF. The CDR3 DNA follows: TGTGCCAGCACCCTACTGGGGCGGCCAGATACGCAGTATTTT.

A few counts support this clonotype. J is TRBJ2-1 and V is TRBV18; TRBD2 agrees at 9 bases. Germline trimming cut 2 bases from V and 8 bases from J; bases unmatched to any gene: 13. CDR3 length: 17 amino acids. Germline V CDR1 and CDR2: KGHSH, LQKENI. CDR3 DNA: TGTGCCAGCTCACCATTTAGCGGGGGACAGATGATCTATGAGCAGTTCTTC. Its protein is CASSPFSGGQMIYEQFF.

Only a few counts were recorded for this clonotype. The chain employs TRBV27 and TRBJ2-5; no definite D call. V was trimmed by 5 bases and J by 1 base, leaving 8 bases between them. The CDR3 runs 13 residues. Germline CDR1 reads MNHEY; CDR2 reads SMNVEV (reference sequence). DNA of the CDR3: TGTGCCAGCAGTCCTCCATTCCAAGAGACCCAGTACTTC. Protein sequence: CASSPPFQETQYF.

The rearrangement links TRBV7-9 to TRBJ2-1; 7 nucleotides line up with TRBD1. Germline-derived CDR1 and CDR2 are SEHNR and FQNEAQ (reference sequence). V lost 5 bases and J lost 7; bases outside the gene matches: 5. The CDR3 covers 13 residues. CDR3 DNA sequence: TGTGCCAGCAGCCCTGACAGGGCGAATGAGCAGTTCTTC. It specifies CASSPDRANEQFF.

CDR3 region: CATSRVQGLSGEQYV. Here the CDR3 DNA reads TGTGCCACCAGCAGAGTGCAGGGCTTATCGGGCGAGCAGTACGTC. V gene TRBV15 combines with J gene TRBJ2-7; a weak D match, TRBD1 (5 bases). The CDR3 has 15 amino acids. From germline, CDR1 is LNHNV and CDR2 YYDKDF (reference sequence). V lost 1 base and J 6 bases, leaving 16 bases between the germline ends.

This clonotype turned up a few times. V and J are TRBV18 and TRBJ2-2, with unresolved D. The germline V gene has CDR1 KGHSH and CDR2 LQKENI. V was clipped by 0 bases and J by 2 bases, with 10 bases between them. The CDR3 has 16 amino acids. CDR3 sequence (DNA): TGTGCCAGCTCACCACCGGTCGGGCCCAACACCGGGGAGCTGTTTTTT. This codes for CASSPPVGPNTGELFF.

V gene TRBV15 combines with J gene TRBJ2-1; TRBD2 is a possible D gene (6 bases). This CDR3 is built from 15 residues. V was trimmed by 5 bases and J by 0 bases, leaving 11 bases between them. The germline V gene encodes CDR1 LNHNV and CDR2 YYDKDF (reference sequence). The CDR3 DNA sequence: TGTGCCACCAGCGGGGGACTCCGCTCCTACAATGAGCAGTTCTTC. It encodes CATSGGLRSYNEQFF.

This clonotype is a singleton in its sample. The V call is TRBV4-2, the J call TRBJ2-1, with no clear D. CDR3 length: 15 amino acids. Trimming pared 1 base from V and 2 bases from J, leaving 9 bases between. Per the germline V gene, CDR1 is LGHNA and CDR2 is YNFKEQ. The CDR3 DNA follows: TGTGCCAGCAGCCAAGTGGCGATGCCCTACAATGAGCAGTTCTTC. Translated, it gives CASSQVAMPYNEQFF.

The chain carries TRBV7-2 and TRBJ2-7; 11 positions match TRBD1. Germline values: CDR1 SGHTA, CDR2 FQGNSA. This CDR3 region has 15 residues. The J segment lost 4 bases and the V segment lost 5 bases, leaving 7 bases of the junction unmatched. The CDR3 bases are TGTGCCAGCAGCCCCGGACAGGGGGCGTTTTACGAGCAGTACTTC. Amino acids: CASSPGQGAFYEQYF.

The chain carries TRBV5-6 and TRBJ2-7; no firm D call. The CDR3 extends over 11 amino acids. The germline V gene has CDR1 SGHDT and CDR2 YYEEEE. Trimming shortened V by 4 bases and J by 6 bases, and 8 bases separated the two germline ends. As DNA, the CDR3 is TGTGCCAGCAGCAACAACCGCGAGCAGTACTTC. Amino acids: CASSNNREQYF.

The chain uses TRBV6-5 and TRBJ2-1, with TRBD2 matching over 11 bases. Germline CDR1 MNHEY, CDR2 SVGAGI. This CDR3 region has 17 residues. The V and J ends lost 0 bases and 8 bases, in that order; junction bases with no gene match: 9. This CDR3 reads CASSYSSLAGGNYEQFF. CDR3 nucleotide sequence: TGTGCCAGCAGTTACTCTTCCCTAGCGGGAGGTAATTATGAGCAGTTCTTC.

The gene calls are TRBV6-5 and TRBJ1-2; the D is unclear. Trimming shortened V by 2 bases and J by 7 bases, and 11 bases separated the two germline ends. This CDR3 region has 13 residues. CDR1 is MNHEY and CDR2 is SVGAGI in the germline V gene. The CDR3 sequence: CASSYRPASGYTF. Here the CDR3 DNA reads TGTGCCAGCAGTTACAGACCGGCTTCTGGCTACACCTTC.